This T cell receptor (beta chain) was captured by sequencing in a study of shared clonotypes between healthy human individuals. Sequencing was performed with immunoSEQ multiplex PCR; in TCRdb, only in-frame clones are kept and a portion is missing. This table has roughly 2 million clones, roughly 94% appearing once. The CDR3 runs 11 residues. CDR1 is DFQATT and CDR2 is SNEGSKA in the germline V gene (reference sequence). About this clone: The antigen is not known.

Study-wide points: Sharing across a handful of donors was seen in 4% to 5% of naive CD4 clonotypes.

The chain couples TRBV20-1 to TRBJ2-1; 8 bases agree with TRBD2. The sequence came from a man aged 18-30 years in good health. Source material: naive CD4+ T cells sorted from blood. The sample's subset: CD45RA+ positively selected. The CDR3 sequence: CIVGLAPEQFF. For the CDR3, the DNA is TGCATCGTTGGACTAGCACCCGAGCAGTTCTTC.